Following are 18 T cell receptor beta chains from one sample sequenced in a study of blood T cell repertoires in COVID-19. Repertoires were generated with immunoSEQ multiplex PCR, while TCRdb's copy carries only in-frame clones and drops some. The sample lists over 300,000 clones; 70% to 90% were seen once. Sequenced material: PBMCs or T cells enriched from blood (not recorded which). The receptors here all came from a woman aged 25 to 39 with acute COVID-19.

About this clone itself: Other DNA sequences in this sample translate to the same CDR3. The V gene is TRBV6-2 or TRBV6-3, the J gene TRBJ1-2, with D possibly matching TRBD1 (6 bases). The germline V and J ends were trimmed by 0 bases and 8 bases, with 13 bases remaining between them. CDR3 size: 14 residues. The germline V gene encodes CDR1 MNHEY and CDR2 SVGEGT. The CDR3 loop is CASSYSGQGIGYTF. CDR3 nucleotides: TGTGCCAGCAGTTACTCGGGGCAGGGGATCGGCTACACCTTC.

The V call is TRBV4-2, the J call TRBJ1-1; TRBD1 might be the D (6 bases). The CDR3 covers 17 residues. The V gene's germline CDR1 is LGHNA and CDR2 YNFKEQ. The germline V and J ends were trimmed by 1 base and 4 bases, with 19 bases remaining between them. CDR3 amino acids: CASSQVLTAGVGTEAFF. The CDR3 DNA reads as TGTGCCAGCAGCCAAGTTCTCACCGCAGGGGTGGGCACTGAAGCTTTCTTT.

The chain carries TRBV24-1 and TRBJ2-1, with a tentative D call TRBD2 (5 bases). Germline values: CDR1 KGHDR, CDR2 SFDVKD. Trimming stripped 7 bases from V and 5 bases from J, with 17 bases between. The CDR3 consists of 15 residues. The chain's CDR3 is CATRATGEKNNEQFF. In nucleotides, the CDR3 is TGTGCCACCAGGGCTACCGGGGAAAAAAACAATGAGCAGTTCTTC.

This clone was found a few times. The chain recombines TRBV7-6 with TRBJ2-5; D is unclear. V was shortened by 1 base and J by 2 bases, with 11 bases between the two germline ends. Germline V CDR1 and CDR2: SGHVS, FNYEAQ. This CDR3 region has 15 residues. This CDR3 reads CASSLGPGQQETQYF. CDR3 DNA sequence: TGTGCCAGCAGCTTAGGCCCTGGCCAGCAAGAGACCCAGTACTTC.

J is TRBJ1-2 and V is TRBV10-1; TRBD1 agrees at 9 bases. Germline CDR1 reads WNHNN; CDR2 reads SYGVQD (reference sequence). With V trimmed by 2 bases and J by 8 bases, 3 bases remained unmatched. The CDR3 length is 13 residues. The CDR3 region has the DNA TGCGCCAGCAGTGAGAGGACAGGGGACGGCTACACCTTC. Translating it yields CASSERTGDGYTF.

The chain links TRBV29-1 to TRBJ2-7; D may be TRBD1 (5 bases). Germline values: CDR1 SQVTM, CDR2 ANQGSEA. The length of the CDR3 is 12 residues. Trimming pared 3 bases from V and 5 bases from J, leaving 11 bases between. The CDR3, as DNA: TGCAGCGTTGAGTCTGGGGCGGACGAGCAGTACTTC. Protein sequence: CSVESGADEQYF.

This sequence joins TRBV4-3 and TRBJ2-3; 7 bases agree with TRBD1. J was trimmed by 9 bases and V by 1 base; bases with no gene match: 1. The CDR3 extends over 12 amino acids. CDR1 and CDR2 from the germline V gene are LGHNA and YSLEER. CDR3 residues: CASSQVGGTQYF. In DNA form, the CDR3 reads TGCGCCAGCAGCCAAGTAGGGGGCACGCAGTATTTT.

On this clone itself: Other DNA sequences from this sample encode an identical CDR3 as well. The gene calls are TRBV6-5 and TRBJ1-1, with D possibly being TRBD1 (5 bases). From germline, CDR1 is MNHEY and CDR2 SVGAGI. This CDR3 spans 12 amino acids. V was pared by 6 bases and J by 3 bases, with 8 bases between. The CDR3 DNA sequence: TGTGCCAGCAGAGTAGGGGACACTGAAGCTTTCTTT. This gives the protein CASRVGDTEAFF.

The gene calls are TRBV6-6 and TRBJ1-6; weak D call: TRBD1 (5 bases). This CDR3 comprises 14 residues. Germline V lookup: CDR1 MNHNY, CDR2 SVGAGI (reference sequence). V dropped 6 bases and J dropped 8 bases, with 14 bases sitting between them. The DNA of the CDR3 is TGTGCCAGCAGCCCCCAGGGATCCGATTCACCCCTCCACTTT. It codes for CASSPQGSDSPLHF.

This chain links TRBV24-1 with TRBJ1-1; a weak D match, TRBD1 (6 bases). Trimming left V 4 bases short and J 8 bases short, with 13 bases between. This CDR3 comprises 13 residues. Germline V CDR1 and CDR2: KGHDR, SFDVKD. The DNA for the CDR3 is TGTGCCACCAGTGACTGGATCAGGGGCGAAGCTTTCTTT. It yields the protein CATSDWIRGEAFF.

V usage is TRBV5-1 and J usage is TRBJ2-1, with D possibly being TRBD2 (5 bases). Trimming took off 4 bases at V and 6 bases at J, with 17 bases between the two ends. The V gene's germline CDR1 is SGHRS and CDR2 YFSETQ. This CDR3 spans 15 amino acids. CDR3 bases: TGCGCCAGCAGCCCTACGGGGAGAAGTTTCAATGAGCAGTTCTTC. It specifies CASSPTGRSFNEQFF.

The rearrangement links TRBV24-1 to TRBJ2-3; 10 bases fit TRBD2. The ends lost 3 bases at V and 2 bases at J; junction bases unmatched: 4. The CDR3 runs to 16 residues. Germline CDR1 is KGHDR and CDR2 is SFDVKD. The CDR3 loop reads CATSDLAGALTDTQYF. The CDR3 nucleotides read TGTGCCACCAGTGATCTAGCGGGGGCCCTCACAGATACGCAGTATTTT.

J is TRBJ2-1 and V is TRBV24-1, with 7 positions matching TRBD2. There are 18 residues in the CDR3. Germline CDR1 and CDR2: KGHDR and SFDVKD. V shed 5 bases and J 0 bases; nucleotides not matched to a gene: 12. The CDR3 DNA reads TGTGCCACCAGTGGGTGGGGAACTAGCGCAAGCTCCTACAATGAGCAGTTCTTC. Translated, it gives CATSGWGTSASSYNEQFF.

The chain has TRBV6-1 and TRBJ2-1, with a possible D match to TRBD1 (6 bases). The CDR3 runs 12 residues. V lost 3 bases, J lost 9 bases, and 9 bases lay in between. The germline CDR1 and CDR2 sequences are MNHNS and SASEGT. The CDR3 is CASSEQGREQFF. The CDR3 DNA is TGTGCCAGCAGTGAGCAGGGGCGTGAGCAGTTCTTC.

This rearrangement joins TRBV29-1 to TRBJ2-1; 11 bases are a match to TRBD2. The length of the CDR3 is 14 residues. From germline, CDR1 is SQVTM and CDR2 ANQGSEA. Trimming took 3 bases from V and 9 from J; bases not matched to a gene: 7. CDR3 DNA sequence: TGCAGCGTTGAGTCCACTAGCGGGGGAGTTGAGCAGTTCTTC. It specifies CSVESTSGGVEQFF.

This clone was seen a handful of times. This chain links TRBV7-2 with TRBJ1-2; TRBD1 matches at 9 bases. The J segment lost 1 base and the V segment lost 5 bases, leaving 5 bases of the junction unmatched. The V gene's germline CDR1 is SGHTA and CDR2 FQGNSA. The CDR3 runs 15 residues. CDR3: CASSPPGQGNYGYTF. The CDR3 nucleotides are TGTGCCAGCAGCCCCCCGGGACAGGGTAACTATGGCTACACCTTC.

CDR3 sequence (DNA): TGTGCCAGCAGTTTTCGGAATTCACCCCTCCACTTT. Translation: CASSFRNSPLHF. The chain carries TRBV27 and TRBJ1-6; D uncertain. The CDR3 totals 12 residues. Per the germline V gene, CDR1 is MNHEY and CDR2 is SMNVEV (reference sequence). Trimming left V 3 bases short and J 7 bases short, with 4 bases between.

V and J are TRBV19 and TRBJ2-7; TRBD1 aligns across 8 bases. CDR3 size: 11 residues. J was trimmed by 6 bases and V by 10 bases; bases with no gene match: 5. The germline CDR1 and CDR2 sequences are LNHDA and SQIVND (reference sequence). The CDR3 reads CATRQGTEQYF. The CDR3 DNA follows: TGTGCCACTCGACAGGGGACCGAGCAGTACTTC.